This TCR beta chain was sequenced during a study of T cells after yellow fever vaccination (dated by TCRdb to the late 2010s). For the study in its entirety: The SMART-Seq v4 Ultra Low Input RNA kit was used to prepare libraries from fractions with low cell numbers. To follow T-cell clones before and after both primary and booster YFV17D yellow fever vaccination, bulk TCR alpha and beta repertoires underwent longitudinal sequencing. Two healthy male donors made up the cohort, one aged 18 to 29 years and the other aged 30 to 39 years. Blood samples were taken at several timepoints before and after primary and secondary immunization, and bulk PBMC replicates and cell subsets were isolated. Overall study results and their limits: Compared with the primary T-cell response, the secondary T-cell response was weaker but faster, peaking on day 5 rather than day 15. Only a couple of donors were included in the study, so the extent to which the findings can be generalized is limited. FACS-sorted repertoires could contain abundant contaminating clonotypes from the bulk population, so computational filtering was required. A small fraction of clonotypes appeared in both the CD4 and CD8 compartments, likely as a result of convergent recombination. Most clones expanded after primary vaccination (96% of CD4 and 88% of CD8) were re-detected after the booster, suggesting that broad memory maintenance occurred.

TCR cDNA was synthesized by 5'RACE template switching, through which a universal primer site and unique molecular identifiers were introduced. Priming for cDNA synthesis came from both the TCR alpha and TCR beta constant segments. Library amplification used two PCR steps, and the second PCR step added sample barcodes and sequencing adapters. Sequencing of the libraries was done on either Illumina HiSeq 2500 (2x100 bp) or NovaSeq (2x150 bp). Per the authors' processing: MIGEC handled demultiplexing of reads and collapsing into UMI consensus sequences, while MiXCR performed V(D)J alignment. Vaccine-responding clonotypes were defined with edgeR using replicate PBMC samples, requiring FDR below 0.01 and a log2 fold change above 5 up to day 15. Bulk clonotypes were assigned CD4 or CD8 identity according to which sequenced CD4 or CD8 repertoire held them at higher abundance. Starting from the raw public reads, TCRdb applied fastp trimming at Q25, assembled clones with MiXCR and retained in-frame beta chains. Identical CDR3 proteins give one entry, which carries the most common genes and DNA. TCRdb's processing, not the authors', yielded these V and J calls. The sample yields 500,000 to 650,000 distinct CDR3 sequences; 10% to 15% were counted once. The ten largest account for 14% to 15% of the sample.

This clonotype has more than one count but fewer than ten. Its antigen is unknown. It has no much larger one-base neighbor in the sample; base qualities were not kept. The sample's treatment or condition label is to be understood as: live attenuated yellow fever vaccine strain. At every blood-draw timepoint, two biological replicates of bulk PBMCs were collected. A standard Ficoll-Paque protocol was used to isolate PBMCs from peripheral blood. RNA was extracted with TriZol from bulk PBMCs, CD4 and CD8 fractions, and dextramer-positive and dextramer-negative fractions. Sequences SGHTA (CDR1) and FQGNSA (CDR2) are obtained from the germline V gene. The junction shows trimming of 1 base on V and 3 bases on J, plus 10 bases between the germline ends. Reading from cysteine to phenylalanine, the CDR3 counts 14 amino acids. Here the CDR3 DNA is all that survives: 42 bases in frame from base 1.

The sequencing used PBMCs, collected on the day of the yellow fever booster vaccination. This chain is built from TRBV7-2 and TRBJ2-7; the D gene lacks a confident call. The clonotype was recovered from a man aged 25-45 years who received the YFV17D yellow fever vaccine. At the DNA level, the sequence is TGTGCCAGCAGCTTAGGGGGTGCGAGCTACGAGCAGTACTTC. Its protein reads: CASSLGGASYEQYF.